A selection of T cell receptor beta chains follows, all from one sample in a study of tumor-infiltrating lymphocytes in localized non-small cell lung cancer. TCRdb keeps only in-frame clones here, not all; method: immunoSEQ multiplex PCR. The sample holds some 10,000 clones, about 62% seen once. Sequences were obtained from uninvolved lung tissue not adjacent to the tumor. The receptors were sampled from a human donor with non-small cell lung cancer. Both conserved end residues are part of each CDR3. D genes are given only for firm matches. Clone size appears in some rows only: once, few, many, or a class for an expanded clone.

>-|TRBV2|-|TRBJ1-6
CASSGSSYNSPLHF
TGTGCCAGCAGTGGGAGCTCCTATAATTCACCCCTCCACTTT
>once|TRBV4-3|-|TRBJ1-4
CASSRQEGQTNEKLFF
TGCGCCAGCAGCCGACAGGAGGGCCAAACTAATGAAAAACTGTTTTTT
>-|TRBV14|-|TRBJ2-7
CASSPRRTTSYEQYF
TGTGCCAGCAGCCCCCGAAGGACCACCTCCTACGAGCAGTACTTC
>-|TRBV5-1|-|TRBJ2-5
CASSGTFQETQYF
TGCGCCAGCAGCGGGACTTTCCAAGAGACCCAGTACTTC
>-|TRBV7-2|-|TRBJ2-2
CASSFKGVGPGELFF
TGTGCCAGCAGCTTTAAGGGGGTTGGTCCCGGGGAGCTGTTTTTT
>-|TRBV7-2|TRBD2|TRBJ2-3
CASSLGLAGDTQYF
TGTGCCAGCAGCTTAGGCCTAGCGGGGGACACGCAGTATTTT
>-|TRBV27|-|TRBJ1-6
CASSFGLDRQKSPLHF
TGTGCCAGCAGTTTCGGCCTAGACAGACAAAAGTCACCCCTCCACTTT
>-|TRBV6-6|TRBD2|TRBJ2-5
CASSISGGRAETQYF
TGTGCCAGCAGTATCTCGGGGGGGCGAGCAGAGACCCAGTACTTC
>few|TRBV2|-|TRBJ1-1
CASSDRGGTEAFF
TGTGCCAGCAGTGATAGAGGGGGCACTGAAGCTTTCTTT
>-|TRBV30|-|TRBJ1-1
CAWSLSPTGNAFF
TGTGCCTGGAGTTTGTCCCCGACGGGCAACGCTTTCTTT
>-|TRBV4-1|TRBD1|TRBJ2-7
CASSQGQGDYEQYF
TGCGCCAGCAGCCAAGGGCAGGGGGACTACGAGCAGTACTTC
>-|TRBV9|-|TRBJ2-2
CASSAQNTGELFF
TGTGCCAGCAGCGCCCAAAACACCGGGGAGCTGTTTTTT
>-|TRBV28|-|TRBJ2-7
CASSLLLQTYEQYF
TGTGCCAGCAGTTTATTATTGCAGACCTACGAGCAGTACTTC
>-|TRBV28|-|TRBJ2-7
CASTNLVAEQYF
TGTGCCAGCACCAATTTAGTAGCCGAGCAGTACTTC
>-|TRBV11-2|TRBD1|TRBJ1-4
CASSSGQGLTNEKLFF
TGTGCCAGCAGCTCGGGACAGGGTCTGACTAATGAAAAACTGTTTTTT
>-|TRBV28|-|TRBJ1-1
CASALSGAANTEAFF
TGTGCCAGCGCACTTTCAGGGGCAGCGAACACTGAAGCTTTCTTT
>-|TRBV5-6|-|TRBJ2-3
CASSLWGARYTQYF
TGTGCCAGCAGCTTGTGGGGGGCCCGCTATACGCAGTATTTT
>-|TRBV7-9|TRBD2|TRBJ2-2
CASSPSGKNTGELFF
TGTGCCAGCAGCCCGAGCGGGAAGAACACCGGGGAGCTGTTTTTT
>-|TRBV6-6|-|TRBJ1-2
CASSYGGGDGYTF
TGTGCCAGCAGTTACGGGGGAGGTGATGGCTACACCTTC
>few|TRBV9|-|TRBJ2-1
CASSVALAGQPIF
TGTGCCAGCAGCGTAGCTTTAGCGGGACAGCCTATCTTC
>once|TRBV4-3|-|TRBJ1-1
CASSQERVITEAFF
TGCGCCAGCAGCCAAGAAAGGGTAATCACTGAAGCTTTCTTT
>-|TRBV10-3|TRBD2|TRBJ2-2
CAIQGLADTGELFF
TGTGCCATCCAGGGACTAGCGGACACCGGGGAGCTGTTTTTT
>-|TRBV6-5|-|TRBJ2-5
CASSYSGLKETQYF
TGTGCCAGCAGTTACTCGGGACTGAAGGAGACCCAGTACTTC
>-|TRBV5-1|-|TRBJ1-2
CASSLGAENYGYTF
TGCGCCAGCAGCTTGGGGGCAGAGAACTATGGCTACACCTTC
>-|TRBV28|TRBD1|TRBJ1-1
CASSLSYPGQDTEAFF
TGTGCCAGCAGTTTATCTTACCCTGGACAGGACACTGAAGCTTTCTTT
>-|TRBV5-1|-|TRBJ2-2
CASSLLSNTGELFF
TGCGCCAGCAGTCTTCTTTCGAACACCGGGGAGCTGTTTTTT
>-|TRBV19|-|TRBJ1-5
CASSSAPIQGYSNQPQHF
TGTGCCAGTAGTTCCGCCCCGATACAGGGTTATAGCAATCAGCCCCAGCATTTT
>-|TRBV6-5|-|TRBJ2-3
CASSQTGDTQYF
TGTGCCAGCAGCCAAACTGGAGATACGCAGTATTTT
>few|TRBV6-1|-|TRBJ1-2
CASSPELGYTF
TGTGCCAGCAGTCCCGAACTTGGCTACACCTTC
>-|TRBV4-3|-|TRBJ1-1
CASSQGYGEGRNTEAFF
TGCGCCAGCAGCCAAGGATATGGGGAGGGGAGAAACACTGAAGCTTTCTTT
>-|TRBV2|-|TRBJ1-5
CASSVTGTRQPQHF
TGTGCCAGCAGTGTAACAGGGACGAGGCAGCCCCAGCATTTT
>-|TRBV4-2|-|TRBJ2-3
CASSQGLSADTQYF
TGTGCCAGCAGCCAAGGTCTAAGTGCAGATACGCAGTATTTT
>-|TRBV5-1|-|TRBJ2-7
CASSLGGGRDYEQYF
TGCGCCAGCAGCTTGGGGGGTGGCAGGGACTACGAGCAGTACTTC
>-|TRBV10-3|-|TRBJ1-5
CAISAGDQPQHF
TGTGCCATCAGTGCCGGGGATCAGCCCCAGCATTTT
>few|TRBV7-2|TRBD1|TRBJ1-1
CASSLEGGTGEAFF
TGTGCCAGCAGCTTAGAGGGGGGGACAGGGGAAGCTTTCTTT
>-|TRBV27|TRBD2|TRBJ2-5
CASSSQTSGPLWETQYF
TGTGCCAGCAGTAGCCAGACTAGCGGTCCCTTGTGGGAGACCCAGTACTTC
>few|TRBV19|-|TRBJ1-5
CASSKWGSNQPQHF
TGTGCCAGTAGTAAGTGGGGGAGCAATCAGCCCCAGCATTTT
>-|TRBV11-1|TRBD2|TRBJ2-7
CASSRSGGEYEQYF
TGTGCCAGCAGCCGTAGCGGGGGGGAGTACGAGCAGTACTTC
>-|TRBV2|-|TRBJ2-7
CASRATGTTSPEQYF
TGTGCCAGCAGGGCAACCGGGACAACTAGCCCGGAGCAGTACTTC
>large|TRBV5-6|-|TRBJ2-3
CASSFVWGVTPDTQYF
TGTGCCAGCAGCTTTGTTTGGGGCGTCACCCCAGATACGCAGTATTTT
>few|TRBV6-1|TRBD1|TRBJ2-7
CASSVRDRGKDEQYF
TGTGCCAGCAGTGTCAGGGACAGGGGGAAAGACGAGCAGTACTTC
>once|TRBV15|-|TRBJ1-6
CATSAQGENSPLHF
TGTGCCACCAGCGCCCAAGGGGAAAATTCACCCCTCCACTTT
>-|TRBV19|-|TRBJ2-2
CASSILGTGELFF
TGTGCCAGTAGTATACTGGGGACCGGGGAGCTGTTTTTT
>-|TRBV9|TRBD2|TRBJ2-1
CASSVSGTSRYNEQFF
TGTGCCAGCAGCGTCTCCGGGACTAGCCGCTACAATGAGCAGTTCTTC
>few|TRBV28|TRBD1|TRBJ1-6
CASSAPQGQNSPLHF
TGTGCCAGCAGTGCCCCCCAGGGACAGAATTCACCCCTCCACTTT
>few|TRBV5-1|TRBD1|TRBJ2-3
CASSRTQGTGSDTQYF
TGCGCCAGCAGCCGTACTCAGGGGACAGGATCAGATACGCAGTATTTT
>-|TRBV11-2|-|TRBJ1-3
CASSLEPGNTIYF
TGTGCCAGCAGCTTAGAACCTGGAAACACCATATATTTT
>-|TRBV11-3|-|TRBJ1-1
CASSPRTVNTEAFF
TGTGCCAGCAGCCCCCGGACGGTGAACACTGAAGCTTTCTTT
>-|TRBV7-2|-|TRBJ1-4
CASSKRQVATNEKLFF
TGTGCCAGCAGTAAAAGACAGGTTGCAACTAATGAAAAACTGTTTTTT
>-|TRBV7-8|-|TRBJ1-5
CASSSMAVGTQPQHF
TGTGCCAGCAGCTCGATGGCCGTAGGGACTCAGCCCCAGCATTTT
>-|TRBV7-2|TRBD2|TRBJ2-1
CASSMTPGLDYNEQFF
TGTGCCAGCAGCATGACTCCGGGACTAGATTACAATGAGCAGTTCTTC